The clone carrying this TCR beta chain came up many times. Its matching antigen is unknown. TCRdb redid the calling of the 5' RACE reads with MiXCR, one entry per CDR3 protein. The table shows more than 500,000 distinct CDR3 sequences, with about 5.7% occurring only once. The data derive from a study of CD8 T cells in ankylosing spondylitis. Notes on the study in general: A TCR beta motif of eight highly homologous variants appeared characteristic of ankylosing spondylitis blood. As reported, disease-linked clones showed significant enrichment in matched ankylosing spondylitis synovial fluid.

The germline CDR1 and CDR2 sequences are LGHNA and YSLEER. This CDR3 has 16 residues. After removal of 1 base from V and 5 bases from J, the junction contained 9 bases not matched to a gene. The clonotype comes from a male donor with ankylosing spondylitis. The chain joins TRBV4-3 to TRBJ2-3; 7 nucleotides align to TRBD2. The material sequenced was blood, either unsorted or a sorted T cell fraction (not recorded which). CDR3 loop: CASSQASGDFIDTQYF. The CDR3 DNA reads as TGCGCCAGCAGCCAAGCGAGCGGGGACTTTATAGATACGCAGTATTTT.